This TCR beta chain was captured by sequencing in a study of blood T cell repertoires in COVID-19. Study information: PBMCs, B-cell-depleted T cells, or T cells were the source of the cDNA or gDNA that made up the material.

Per germline, CDR1 MDHEN and CDR2 SYDVKM. The CDR3 covers 15 residues. V dropped 7 bases and J dropped 6; count of bases not matched to a gene: 4. Original methodology: Counts of nucleated cells, estimated from reference gene primer amplification, were obtained. Assay used: immunoSEQ multiplex PCR; TCRdb lists only in-frame clones, some missing. That table supplies the V and J calls and clone size; D and trimming were determined from the DNA. The sample records some 240,000 clones, 90% being singletons. Sequenced input: peripheral blood. The chain uses TRBV28 and TRBJ2-2, with TRBD2 identical over 14 bases. This clonotype originated in a woman aged 55-69 years with COVID-19, enrolled during active disease. The CDR3 DNA reads as TGTGCCAGCATACCGGGACTAGCGGGGGCCGGGGAGCTGTTTTTT. It codes for CASIPGLAGAGELFF.